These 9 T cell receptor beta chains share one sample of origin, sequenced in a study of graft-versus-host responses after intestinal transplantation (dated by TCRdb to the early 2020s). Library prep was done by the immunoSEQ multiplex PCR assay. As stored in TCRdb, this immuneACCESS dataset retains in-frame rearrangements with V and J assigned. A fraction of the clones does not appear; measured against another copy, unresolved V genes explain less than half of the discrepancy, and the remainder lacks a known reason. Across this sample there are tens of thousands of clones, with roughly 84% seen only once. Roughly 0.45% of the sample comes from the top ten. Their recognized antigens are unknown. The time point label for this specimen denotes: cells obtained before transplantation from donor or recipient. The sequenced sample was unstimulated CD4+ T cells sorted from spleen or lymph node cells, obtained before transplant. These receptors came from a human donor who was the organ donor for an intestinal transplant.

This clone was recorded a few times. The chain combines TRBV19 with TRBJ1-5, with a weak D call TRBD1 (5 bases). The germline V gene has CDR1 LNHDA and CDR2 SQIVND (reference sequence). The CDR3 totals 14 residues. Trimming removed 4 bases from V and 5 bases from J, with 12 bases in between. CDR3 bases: TGTGCCAGTAGTAAAGGGCCAGGGCATCAGCCCCAGCATTTT. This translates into CASSKGPGHQPQHF. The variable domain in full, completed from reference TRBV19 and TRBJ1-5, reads DGGITQSPKYLFRKEGQNVTLSCEQNLNHDAMYWYRQDPGQGLRLIYYSQIVNDFQKGDIAEGYSVSREKKESFPLTVTSAQKNPTAFYLCASSKGPGHQPQHFGDGTRLSIL.

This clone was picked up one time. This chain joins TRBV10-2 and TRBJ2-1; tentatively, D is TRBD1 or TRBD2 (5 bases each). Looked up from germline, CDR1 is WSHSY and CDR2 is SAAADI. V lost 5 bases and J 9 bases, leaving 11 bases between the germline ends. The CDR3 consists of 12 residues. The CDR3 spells CASSPQRGEQFF. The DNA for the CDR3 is TGCGCCAGCAGTCCCCAGAGGGGTGAGCAGTTCTTC.

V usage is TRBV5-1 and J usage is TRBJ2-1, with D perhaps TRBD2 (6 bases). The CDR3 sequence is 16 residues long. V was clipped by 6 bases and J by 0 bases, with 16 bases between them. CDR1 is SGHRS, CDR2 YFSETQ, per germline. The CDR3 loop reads CASTPTRGLSYNEQFF. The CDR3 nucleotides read TGCGCCAGCACGCCTACGAGGGGACTCTCCTACAATGAGCAGTTCTTC.

Here the CDR3 DNA reads TGTGCCAGCAGCTTTAAAGGCGTCGGGACCTACGAGCAGTACTTC. This gives the protein CASSFKGVGTYEQYF. This sequence joins TRBV5-6 and TRBJ2-7, with D maybe TRBD2 (5 bases). Germline-derived CDR1 and CDR2 are SGHDT and YYEEEE. The length of the CDR3 is 15 residues. Trimming stripped 2 bases from V and 2 bases from J, with 14 bases between.

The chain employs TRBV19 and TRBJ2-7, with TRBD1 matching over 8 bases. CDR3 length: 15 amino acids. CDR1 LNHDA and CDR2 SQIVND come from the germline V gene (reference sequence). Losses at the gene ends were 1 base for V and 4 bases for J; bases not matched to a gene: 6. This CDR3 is CASSIVQGAVYEQYF. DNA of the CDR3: TGTGCCAGTAGTATAGTTCAGGGGGCAGTATACGAGCAGTACTTC.

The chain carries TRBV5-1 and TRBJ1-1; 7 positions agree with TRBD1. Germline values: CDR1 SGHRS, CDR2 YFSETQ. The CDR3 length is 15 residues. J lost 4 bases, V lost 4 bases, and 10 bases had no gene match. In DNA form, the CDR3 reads TGCGCCAGCAGCCAACTAGGGGGCGCGGGCACTGAAGCTTTCTTT. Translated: CASSQLGGAGTEAFF.

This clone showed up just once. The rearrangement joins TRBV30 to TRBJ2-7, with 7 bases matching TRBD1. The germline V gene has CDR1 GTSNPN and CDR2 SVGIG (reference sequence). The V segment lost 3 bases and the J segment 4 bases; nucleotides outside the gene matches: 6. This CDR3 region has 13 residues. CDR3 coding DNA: TGTGCCTGGAGCCGGGACAGCGTATACGAGCAGTACTTC. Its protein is CAWSRDSVYEQYF.

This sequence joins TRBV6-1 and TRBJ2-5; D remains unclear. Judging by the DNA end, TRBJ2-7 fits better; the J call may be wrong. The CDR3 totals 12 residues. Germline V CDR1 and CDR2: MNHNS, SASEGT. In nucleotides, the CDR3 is TGTGCCAGCAGGCACGGCTCCTACGAGCAGTACTTC. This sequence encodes CASRHGSYEQYF.

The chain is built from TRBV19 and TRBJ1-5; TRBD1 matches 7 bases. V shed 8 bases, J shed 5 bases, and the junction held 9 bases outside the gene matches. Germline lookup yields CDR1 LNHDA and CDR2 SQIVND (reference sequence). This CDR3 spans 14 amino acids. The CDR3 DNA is TGTGCCAGTCGGACAGGAGTCGATTATCAGCCCCAGCATTTT. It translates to CASRTGVDYQPQHF.